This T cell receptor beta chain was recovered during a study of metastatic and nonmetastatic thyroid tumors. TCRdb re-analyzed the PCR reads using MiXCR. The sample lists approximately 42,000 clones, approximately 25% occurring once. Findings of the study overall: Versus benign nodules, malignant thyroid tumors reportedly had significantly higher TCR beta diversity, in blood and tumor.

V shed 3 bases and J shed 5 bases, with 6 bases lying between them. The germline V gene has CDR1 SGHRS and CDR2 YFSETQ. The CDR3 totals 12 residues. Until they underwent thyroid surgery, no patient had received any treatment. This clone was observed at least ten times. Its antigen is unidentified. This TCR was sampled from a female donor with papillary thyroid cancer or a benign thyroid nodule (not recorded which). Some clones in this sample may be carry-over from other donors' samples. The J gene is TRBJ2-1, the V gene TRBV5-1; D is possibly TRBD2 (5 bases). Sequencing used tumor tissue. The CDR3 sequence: CASSSGNNEQFF. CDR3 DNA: TGCGCCAGCAGCTCCGGGAACAATGAGCAGTTCTTC.